The 2 T cell receptor beta chains below were found in one sample sequenced in a study of metastatic and nonmetastatic thyroid tumors. None of the patients had undergone any treatment ahead of thyroid surgery. TCRdb re-clonotyped the PCR reads via MiXCR. The table lists around 25,000 clones, 26% of them singletons. Source material: blood. These receptors were taken from a male donor with papillary thyroid cancer or a benign thyroid nodule (not recorded which). Some clones in this sample may be carry-over from other donors' samples.

The sample holds a few counts of this clone. The V call is TRBV6-1, the J call TRBJ2-3, with TRBD1 identical over 10 bases. The ends lost 8 bases at V and 8 bases at J; junction bases unmatched: 10. The germline CDR1 and CDR2 sequences are MNHNS and SASEGT. CDR3 size: 14 residues. In DNA, the CDR3 is TGTGCCAGCGCCGGGACAGGGGACTCTGCTACGCAGTATTTT. Translating gives CASAGTGDSATQYF.

In its sample, this clone was seen a few times. This chain uses TRBV24-1 with TRBJ2-3; D is unresolved. V dropped 6 bases and J dropped 3 bases, with 6 bases sitting between them. Germline-derived CDR1 and CDR2 are KGHDR and SFDVKD. The CDR3 totals 12 residues. The CDR3 region is CATSPRTDTQYF. CDR3 nucleotide sequence: TGTGCCACCAGTCCCAGAACAGATACGCAGTATTTT.